What follows are 4 T cell receptor beta chains derived from one specimen sequenced in a study of naive and memory T cell subsets. Study findings and constraints: A few larger clonotypes appeared in naive repertoires, especially CD8, possibly memory cells re-expressing CD45RA.

No antigen has been identified for these receptors. Two oligonucleotides, mixed equimolar, formed the beta constant-region primer covering TRBC1 and TRBC2. Four rounds of PCR amplified the ligated cDNA using nested alpha and beta constant-region primers plus SP2. TCRdb re-called the UMI-ligation and nested PCR reads with MiXCR, one entry per CDR3 protein. The sample includes tens of thousands of distinct CDR3 sequences, around 10% seen only once; the top ten take approximately 0.14%. The sequenced sample consisted of naive CD4+ T cells from blood. The receptor source for this set is a human donor in good health.

This clonotype has ten or more counts. The V and J genes are TRBV25-1 and TRBJ2-2, with 8 bases identical to TRBD2. V shed 6 bases and J 5 bases; nucleotides not matched to a gene: 8. Germline V gene data show CDR1 as MGHDK and CDR2 as SYGVNS. The CDR3 contains 15 residues. CDR3 protein: CASSLGTRPTGELFF. The CDR3 DNA reads as TGTGCCAGCAGCCTCGGGACTAGACCTACCGGGGAGCTGTTTTTT. Looking up the rest from reference TRBV25-1 and TRBJ2-2 gives the full variable domain: EADIYQTPRYLVIGTGKKITLECSQTMGHDKMYWYQQDPGMELHLIHYSYGVNSTEKGDLSSESTVSRIRTEHFPLTLESARPSHTSQYLCASSLGTRPTGELFFGEGSRLTVL.

The chain is built from TRBV4-3 and TRBJ1-2, with D maybe TRBD1 (6 bases). CDR3 length: 16 residues. Looked up from germline, CDR1 is LGHNA and CDR2 is YSLEER. Trimming removed 2 bases from V and 0 bases from J, with 13 bases in between. Here the CDR3 reads CASSQRTDRSNYGYTF. In nucleotides, the CDR3 is TGCGCCAGCAGCCAAAGGACAGACCGATCTAACTATGGCTACACCTTC.

The chain combines TRBV18 with TRBJ1-1; the D is unclear. The germline V gene has CDR1 KGHSH and CDR2 LQKENI. This CDR3 comprises 15 residues. Trimming stripped 4 bases from V and 1 base from J, with 13 bases between. CDR3 DNA sequence: TGTGCCAGCTCACTGACTTTACAGACGAACACTGAAGCTTTCTTT. Residues: CASSLTLQTNTEAFF.

This clonotype was recorded a few times. This rearrangement joins TRBV7-9 to TRBJ1-2; maybe TRBD1 (5 bases). Germline values: CDR1 SEHNR, CDR2 FQNEAQ (reference sequence). The V end lost 0 bases, the J end lost 0 bases, and 5 bases lay between the germline ends. The CDR3 spans 14 residues. The DNA for the CDR3 is TGTGCCAGCAGCTTAGCGACAGCTAACTATGGCTACACCTTC. This sequence encodes CASSLATANYGYTF.